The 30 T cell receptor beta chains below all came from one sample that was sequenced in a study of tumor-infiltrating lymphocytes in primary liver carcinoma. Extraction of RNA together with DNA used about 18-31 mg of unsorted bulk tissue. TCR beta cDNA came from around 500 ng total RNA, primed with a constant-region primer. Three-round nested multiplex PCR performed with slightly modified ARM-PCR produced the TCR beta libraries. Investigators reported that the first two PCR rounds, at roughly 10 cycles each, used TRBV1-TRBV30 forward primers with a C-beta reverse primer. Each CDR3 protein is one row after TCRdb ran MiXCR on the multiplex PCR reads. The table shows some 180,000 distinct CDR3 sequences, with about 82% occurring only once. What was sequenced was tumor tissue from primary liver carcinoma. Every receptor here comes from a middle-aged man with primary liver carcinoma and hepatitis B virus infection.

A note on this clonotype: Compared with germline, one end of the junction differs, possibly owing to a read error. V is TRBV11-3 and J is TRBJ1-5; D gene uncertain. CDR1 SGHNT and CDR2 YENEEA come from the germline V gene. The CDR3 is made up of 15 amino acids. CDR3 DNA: TGTGCCAGCAGCTTAAATCTGGGTGTGGCTCAGCCCCGGCATTTT. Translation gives CASSLNLGVAQPRHF.

The DNA of the CDR3 is TGCACCGGCAACCAAGACCTCGAGGGGGGCGGGTTCGAAAAACTGTTTTTT. It yields the protein CTGNQDLEGGGFEKLFF. The rearrangement links TRBV4-3 to TRBJ1-4, with a tentative D call TRBD1 (6 bases). The CDR3 consists of 17 residues. The V gene's germline CDR1 is LGHNA and CDR2 YSLEER.

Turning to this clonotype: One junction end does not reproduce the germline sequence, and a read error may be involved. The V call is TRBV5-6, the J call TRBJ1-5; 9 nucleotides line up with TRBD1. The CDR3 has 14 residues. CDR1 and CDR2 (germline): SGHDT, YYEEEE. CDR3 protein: CANSYGQGIQPQHF. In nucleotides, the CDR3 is TGTGCCAACAGCTACGGACAGGGGATTCAGCCCCAGCATTTT.

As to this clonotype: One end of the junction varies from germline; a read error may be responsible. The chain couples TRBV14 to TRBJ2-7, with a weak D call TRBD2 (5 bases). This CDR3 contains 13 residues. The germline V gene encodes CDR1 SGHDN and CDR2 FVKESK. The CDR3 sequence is CAISQVRAYEQYF. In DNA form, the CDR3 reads TGTGCCATCAGCCAAGTGCGGGCCTACGAGCAGTACTTC. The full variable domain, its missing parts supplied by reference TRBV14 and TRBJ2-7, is EAGVTQFPSHSVIEKGQTVTLRCDPISGHDNLYWYRRVMGKEIKFLLHFVKESKQDESGMPNNRFLAERTGGTYSTLKVQPAELEDSGVYFCAISQVRAYEQYFGPGTRLTVT.

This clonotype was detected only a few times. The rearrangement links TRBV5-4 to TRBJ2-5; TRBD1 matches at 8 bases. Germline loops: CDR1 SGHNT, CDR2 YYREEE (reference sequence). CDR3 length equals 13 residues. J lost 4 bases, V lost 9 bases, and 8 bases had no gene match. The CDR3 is CANSSDRVETQYF. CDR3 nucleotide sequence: TGTGCCAATAGCTCGGACAGGGTAGAGACCCAGTACTTC.

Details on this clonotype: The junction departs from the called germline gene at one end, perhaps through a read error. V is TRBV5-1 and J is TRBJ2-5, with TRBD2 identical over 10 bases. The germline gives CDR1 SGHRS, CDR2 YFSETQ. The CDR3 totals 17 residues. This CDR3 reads CASSSYGLAGERETQYF. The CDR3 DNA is TGCGCCAGTAGCTCCTACGGGCTAGCGGGAGAGCGAGAGACCCAGTACTTC.

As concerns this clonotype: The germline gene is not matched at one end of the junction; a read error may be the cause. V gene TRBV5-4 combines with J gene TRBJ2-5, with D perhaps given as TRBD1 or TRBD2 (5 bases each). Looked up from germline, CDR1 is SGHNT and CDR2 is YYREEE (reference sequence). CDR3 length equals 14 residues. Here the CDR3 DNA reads TGTGCCAGCAGCATCGCAGGGAGAAAAGGGACCCATTACTTC. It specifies CASSIAGRKGTHYF.

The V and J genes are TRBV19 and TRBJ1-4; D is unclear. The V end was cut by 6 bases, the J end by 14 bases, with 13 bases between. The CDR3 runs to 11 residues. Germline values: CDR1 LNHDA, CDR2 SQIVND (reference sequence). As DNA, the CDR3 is TGTGCCAGTAGAGCATCACTGAACCTGTTTTTT. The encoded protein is CASRASLNLFF.

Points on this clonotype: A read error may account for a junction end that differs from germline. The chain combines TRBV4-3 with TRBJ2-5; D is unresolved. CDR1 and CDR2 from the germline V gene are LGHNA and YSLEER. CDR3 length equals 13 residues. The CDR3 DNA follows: TGCACCAGCAGCCGAGTCCTAATGGCGGCCCAGTATTTC. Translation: CTSSRVLMAAQYF.

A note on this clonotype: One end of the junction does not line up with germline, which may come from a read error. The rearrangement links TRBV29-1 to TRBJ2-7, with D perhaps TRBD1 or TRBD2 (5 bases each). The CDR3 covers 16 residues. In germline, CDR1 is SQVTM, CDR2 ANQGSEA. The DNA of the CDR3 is TGCAGCGCCATGACATCTGGGACCGGCATTGCCTACGAGCAGCACTTC. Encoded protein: CSAMTSGTGIAYEQHF.

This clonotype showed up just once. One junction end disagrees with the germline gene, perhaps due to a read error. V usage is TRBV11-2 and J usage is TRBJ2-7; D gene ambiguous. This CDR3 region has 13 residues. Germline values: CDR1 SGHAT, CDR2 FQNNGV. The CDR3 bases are TGTACCAGCAGCTCACGGAGTGCCTACGAGCATTTCTTC. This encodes CTSSSRSAYEHFF. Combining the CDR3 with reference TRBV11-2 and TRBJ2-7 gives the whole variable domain EAGVAQSPRYKIIEKRQSVAFWCNPISGHATLYWYQQILGQGPKLLIQFQNNGVVDDSQLPKDRFSAERLKGVDSTLKIQPAKLEDSAVYLCTSSSRSAYEHFFGPGTRLTVT.

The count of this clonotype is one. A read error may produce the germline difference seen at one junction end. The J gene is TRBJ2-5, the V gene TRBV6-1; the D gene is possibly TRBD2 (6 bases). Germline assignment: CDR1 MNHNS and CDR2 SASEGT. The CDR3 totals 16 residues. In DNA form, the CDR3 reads TGTACCAGCAGTGAAACCCTAGCGAGTGGAGGGGAGACCCAGTACTTC. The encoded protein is CTSSETLASGGETQYF.

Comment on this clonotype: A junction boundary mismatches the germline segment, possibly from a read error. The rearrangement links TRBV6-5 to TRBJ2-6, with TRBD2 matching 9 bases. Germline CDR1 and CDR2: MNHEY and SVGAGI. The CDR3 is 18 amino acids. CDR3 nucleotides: TGTGACAGCAGTTACTCGCGGGGGGGGCCCTCTGGGGCCAATGTCCTGACTTTC. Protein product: CDSSYSRGGPSGANVLTF.

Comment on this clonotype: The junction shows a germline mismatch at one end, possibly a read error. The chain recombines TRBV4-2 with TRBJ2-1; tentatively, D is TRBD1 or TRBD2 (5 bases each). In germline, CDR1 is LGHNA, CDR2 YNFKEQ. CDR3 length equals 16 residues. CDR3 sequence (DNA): TGTGCCAGCAGCCGACACCTCGGGACGGGTAACAATGAGCAGTCCTTC. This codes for CASSRHLGTGNNEQSF.

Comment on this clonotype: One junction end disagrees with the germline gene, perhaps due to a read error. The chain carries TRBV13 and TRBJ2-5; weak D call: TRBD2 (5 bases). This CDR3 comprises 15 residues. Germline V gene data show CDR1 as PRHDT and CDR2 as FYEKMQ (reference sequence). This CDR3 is CASSPRPGIPATQYF. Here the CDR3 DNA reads TGTGCCAGCAGCCCCCGGCCCGGGATTCCAGCGACCCAGTATTTC.

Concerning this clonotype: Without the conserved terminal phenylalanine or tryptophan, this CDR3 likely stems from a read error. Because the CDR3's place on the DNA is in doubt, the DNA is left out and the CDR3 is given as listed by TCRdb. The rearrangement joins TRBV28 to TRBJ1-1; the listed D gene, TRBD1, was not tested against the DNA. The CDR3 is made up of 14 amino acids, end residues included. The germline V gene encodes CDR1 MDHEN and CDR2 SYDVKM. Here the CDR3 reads CASNIFRGGTEAFV.

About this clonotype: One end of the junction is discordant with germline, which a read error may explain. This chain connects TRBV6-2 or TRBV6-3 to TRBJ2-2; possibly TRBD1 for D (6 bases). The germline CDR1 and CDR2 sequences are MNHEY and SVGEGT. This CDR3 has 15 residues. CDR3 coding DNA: TGTGCCAGCAGTTGGACAGCCTCGAACAGCGGGGAGCTGTTTTTT. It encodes CASSWTASNSGELFF.

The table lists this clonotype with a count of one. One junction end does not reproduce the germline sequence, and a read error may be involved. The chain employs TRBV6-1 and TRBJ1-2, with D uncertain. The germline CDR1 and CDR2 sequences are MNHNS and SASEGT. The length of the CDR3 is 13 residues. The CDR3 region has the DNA TGTGCCAACAGTGAGCTTCCAAACTATGGCTACACCTTC. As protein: CANSELPNYGYTF.

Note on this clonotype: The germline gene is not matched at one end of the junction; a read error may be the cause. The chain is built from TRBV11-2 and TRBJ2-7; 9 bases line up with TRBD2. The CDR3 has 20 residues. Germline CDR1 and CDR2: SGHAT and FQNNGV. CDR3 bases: TGTGCCAGCAGTTTGAGGGAGGGGAGGACTAGCGAGCTCAGCTCCTACGAGCAATACTTC. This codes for CASSLREGRTSELSSYEQYF.

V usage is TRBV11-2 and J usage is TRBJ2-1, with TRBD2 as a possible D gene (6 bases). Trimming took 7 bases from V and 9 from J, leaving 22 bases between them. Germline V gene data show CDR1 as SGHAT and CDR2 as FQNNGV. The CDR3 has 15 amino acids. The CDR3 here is CASTFSGPLDIEQFF. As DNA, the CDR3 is TGTGCCAGCACCTTCAGCGGGCCACTCGACATTGAGCAGTTCTTC.

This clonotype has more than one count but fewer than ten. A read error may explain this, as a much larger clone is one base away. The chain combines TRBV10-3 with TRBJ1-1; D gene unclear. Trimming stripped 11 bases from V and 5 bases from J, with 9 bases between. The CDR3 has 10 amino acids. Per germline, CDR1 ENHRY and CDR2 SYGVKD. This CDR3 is CAVRTTEAFF. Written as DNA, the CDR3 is TGTGCCGTGCGGACGACTGAAGCTTTCTTT.

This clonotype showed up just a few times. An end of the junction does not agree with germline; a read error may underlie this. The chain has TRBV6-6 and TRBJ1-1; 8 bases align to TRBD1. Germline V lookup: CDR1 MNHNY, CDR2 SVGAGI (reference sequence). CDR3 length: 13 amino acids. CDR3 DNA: TGTGTCAGCAGCACAGGGGGGACTACTGAAGTCTTCTTT. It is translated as CVSSTGGTTEVFF.

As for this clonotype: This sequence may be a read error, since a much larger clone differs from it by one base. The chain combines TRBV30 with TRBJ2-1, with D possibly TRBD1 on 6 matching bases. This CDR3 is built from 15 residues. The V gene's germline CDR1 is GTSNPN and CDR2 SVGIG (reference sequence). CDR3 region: CAWRVGQLKYNEQIF. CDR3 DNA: TGTGCCTGGAGGGTAGGACAGCTGAAGTACAATGAGCAGATCTTC.

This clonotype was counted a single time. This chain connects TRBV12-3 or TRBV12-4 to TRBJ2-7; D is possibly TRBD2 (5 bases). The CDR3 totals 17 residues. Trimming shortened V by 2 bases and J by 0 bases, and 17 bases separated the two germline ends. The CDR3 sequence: CASSLWLAEAHSYEQYF. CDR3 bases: TGTGCCAGCAGTTTATGGCTAGCAGAGGCCCACTCCTACGAGCAGTACTTC.

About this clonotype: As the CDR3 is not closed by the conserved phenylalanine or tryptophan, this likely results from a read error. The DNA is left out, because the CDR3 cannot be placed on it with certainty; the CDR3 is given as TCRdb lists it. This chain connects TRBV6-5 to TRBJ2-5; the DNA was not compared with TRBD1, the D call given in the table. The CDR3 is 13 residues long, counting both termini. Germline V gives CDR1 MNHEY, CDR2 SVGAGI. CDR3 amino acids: CTSSYPGAETQYI.

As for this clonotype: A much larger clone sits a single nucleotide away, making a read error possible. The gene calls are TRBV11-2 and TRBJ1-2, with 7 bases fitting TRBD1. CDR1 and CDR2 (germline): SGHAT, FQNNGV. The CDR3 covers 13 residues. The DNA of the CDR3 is TGTGTCAGCAGCTTATATGAGACAGGGTTTATCACCTTC. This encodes CVSSLYETGFITF.

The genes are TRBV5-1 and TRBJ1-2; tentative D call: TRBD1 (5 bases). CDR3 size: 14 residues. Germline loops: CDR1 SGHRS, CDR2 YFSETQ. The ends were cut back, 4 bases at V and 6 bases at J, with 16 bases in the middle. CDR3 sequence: CASSPWTRDDGYTF. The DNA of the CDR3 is TGCGCCAGCAGCCCTTGGACAAGGGACGATGGCTACACCTTC.

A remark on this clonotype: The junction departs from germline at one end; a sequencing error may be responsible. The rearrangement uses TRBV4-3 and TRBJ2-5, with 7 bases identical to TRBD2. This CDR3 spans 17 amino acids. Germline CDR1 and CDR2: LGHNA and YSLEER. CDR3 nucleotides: TGCGCCAGCAACCAAGCGGCTAGCGGCAGGACTAGTGAGACCCAGTATTTC. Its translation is CASNQAASGRTSETQYF.

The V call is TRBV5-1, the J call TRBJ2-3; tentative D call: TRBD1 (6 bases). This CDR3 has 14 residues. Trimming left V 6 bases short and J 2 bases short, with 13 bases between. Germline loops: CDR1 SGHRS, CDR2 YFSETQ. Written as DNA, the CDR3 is TGCGCCAGCAATTTGGGACAATCCACAGATACGCAGTATTTT. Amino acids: CASNLGQSTDTQYF. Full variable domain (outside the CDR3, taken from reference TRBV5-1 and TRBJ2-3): KAGVTQTPRYLIKTRGQQVTLSCSPISGHRSVSWYQQTPGQGLQFLFEYFSETQRNKGNFPGRFSGRQFSNSRSEMNVSTLELGDSALYLCASNLGQSTDTQYFGPGTRLTVL.

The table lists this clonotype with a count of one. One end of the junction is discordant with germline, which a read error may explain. The CDR3 nucleotides are TGCAGCGTGAAGAGTGTTAGAACTGAAGTTTTCTTT. It is translated as CSVKSVRTEVFF. J is TRBJ1-1 and V is TRBV29-1; no clear D. The CDR3 runs to 12 residues. The germline V gene encodes CDR1 SQVTM and CDR2 ANQGSEA.